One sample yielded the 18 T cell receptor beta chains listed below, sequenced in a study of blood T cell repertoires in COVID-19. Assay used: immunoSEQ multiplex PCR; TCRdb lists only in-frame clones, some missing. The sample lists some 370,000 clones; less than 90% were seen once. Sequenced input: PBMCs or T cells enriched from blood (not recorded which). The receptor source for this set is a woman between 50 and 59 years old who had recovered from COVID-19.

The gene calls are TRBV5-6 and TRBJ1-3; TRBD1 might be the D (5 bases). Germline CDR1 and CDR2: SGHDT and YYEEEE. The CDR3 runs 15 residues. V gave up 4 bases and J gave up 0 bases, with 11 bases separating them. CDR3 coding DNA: TGTGCCAGCAGCATACAGGCTTCCTCTGGAAACACCATATATTTT. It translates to CASSIQASSGNTIYF.

The CDR3 is CASSRGQATSGNTIYF. The CDR3, as DNA: TGTGCCAGCTCACGCGGACAGGCGACCTCTGGAAACACCATATATTTT. V usage is TRBV18 and J usage is TRBJ1-3, with TRBD1 matching 7 bases. Germline CDR1 reads KGHSH; CDR2 reads LQKENI. The CDR3 runs to 16 residues. V shed 4 bases, J shed 0 bases, and the junction held 6 bases outside the gene matches.

CDR3 sequence reads: CASSPEGTHTDNEQFF. For the CDR3, the DNA is TGTGCCAGCAGCCCCGAAGGGACACACACAGACAATGAGCAGTTCTTC. The chain is built from TRBV7-9 and TRBJ2-1; a possible D gene is TRBD1 (6 bases). The V and J ends lost 5 bases and 5 bases respectively, with 19 bases between them. The CDR3 covers 16 residues. Per germline, CDR1 SEHNR and CDR2 FQNEAQ (reference sequence).

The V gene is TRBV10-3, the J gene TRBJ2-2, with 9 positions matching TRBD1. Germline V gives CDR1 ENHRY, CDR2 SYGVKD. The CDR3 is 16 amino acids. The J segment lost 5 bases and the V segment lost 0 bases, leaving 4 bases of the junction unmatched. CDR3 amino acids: CAISESPTGGTGELFF. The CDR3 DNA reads TGTGCCATCAGTGAGTCGCCGACAGGGGGAACCGGGGAGCTGTTTTTT.

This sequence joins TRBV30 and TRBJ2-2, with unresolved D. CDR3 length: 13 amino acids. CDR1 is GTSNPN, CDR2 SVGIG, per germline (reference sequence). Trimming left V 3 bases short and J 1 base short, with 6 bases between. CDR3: CAWRWRNTGELFF. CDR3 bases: TGTGCCTGGAGATGGAGGAACACCGGGGAGCTGTTTTTT.

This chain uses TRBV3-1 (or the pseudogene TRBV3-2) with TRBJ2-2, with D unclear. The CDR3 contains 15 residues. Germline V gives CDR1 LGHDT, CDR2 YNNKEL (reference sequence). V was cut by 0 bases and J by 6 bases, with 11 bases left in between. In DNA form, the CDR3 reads TGTGCCAGCAGCCAAGACGGTCAAGTCCCCGGGGAGCTGTTTTTT. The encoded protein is CASSQDGQVPGELFF.

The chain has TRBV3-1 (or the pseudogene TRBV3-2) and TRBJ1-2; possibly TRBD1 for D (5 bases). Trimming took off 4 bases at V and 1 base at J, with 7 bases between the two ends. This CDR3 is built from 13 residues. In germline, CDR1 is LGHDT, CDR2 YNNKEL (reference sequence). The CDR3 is CASSLTVNYGYTF. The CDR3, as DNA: TGTGCCAGCAGCCTGACAGTTAACTATGGCTACACCTTC.

The CDR3 loop is CASSESGRGSPLHF. CDR3 DNA: TGTGCCAGCAGTGAATCTGGGAGGGGTTCACCCCTCCACTTT. The J gene is TRBJ1-6, the V gene TRBV25-1, with D perhaps matching TRBD1 (5 bases). The ends were cut back, 1 base at V and 9 bases at J, with 10 bases in the middle. The CDR3 runs 14 residues. In germline, CDR1 is MGHDK, CDR2 SYGVNS.

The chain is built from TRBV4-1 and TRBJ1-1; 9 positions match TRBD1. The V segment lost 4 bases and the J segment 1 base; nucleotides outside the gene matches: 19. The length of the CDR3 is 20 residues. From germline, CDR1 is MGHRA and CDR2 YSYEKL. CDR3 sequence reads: CASSPETAGTGFKSNTEAFF. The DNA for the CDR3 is TGCGCCAGCAGCCCTGAAACGGCCGGGACAGGGTTTAAATCGAACACTGAAGCTTTCTTT.

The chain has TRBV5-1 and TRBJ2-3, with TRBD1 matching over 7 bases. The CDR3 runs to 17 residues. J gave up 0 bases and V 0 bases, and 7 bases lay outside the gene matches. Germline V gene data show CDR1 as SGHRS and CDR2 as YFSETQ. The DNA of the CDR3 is TGCGCCAGCAGCTTGGGCTCCGGCAGGGGGAGCACAGATACGCAGTATTTT. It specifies CASSLGSGRGSTDTQYF.

The CDR3: CATSTGLTTNEKLFF. CDR3 nucleotide sequence: TGTGCCACCTCAACGGGGTTGACAACTAATGAAAAACTGTTTTTT. The genes are TRBV9 and TRBJ1-4; D call uncertain. Per germline, CDR1 SGDLS and CDR2 YYNGEE. The CDR3 is 15 amino acids. The ends were cut back, 9 bases at V and 0 bases at J, with 15 bases in the middle.

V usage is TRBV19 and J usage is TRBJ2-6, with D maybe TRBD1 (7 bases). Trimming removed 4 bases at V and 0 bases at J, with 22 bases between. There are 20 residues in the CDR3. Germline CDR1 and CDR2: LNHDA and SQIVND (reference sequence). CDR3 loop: CASSSRDSGLRSSGANVLTF. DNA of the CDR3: TGTGCCAGTAGTAGCCGGGACAGCGGGCTCCGGAGCTCTGGGGCCAACGTCCTGACTTTC.

CDR3 DNA sequence: TGTGCCAGCAGTGGGCAGACAGGGCTGACAGATACGCAGTATTTT. It translates to CASSGQTGLTDTQYF. The chain recombines TRBV2 with TRBJ2-3, with TRBD1 matching over 7 bases. The CDR3 covers 15 residues. V lost 4 bases to trimming and J lost 3 bases; unmatched junction nucleotides: 7. Germline V gene lookup returns CDR1 SNHLY and CDR2 FYNNEI.

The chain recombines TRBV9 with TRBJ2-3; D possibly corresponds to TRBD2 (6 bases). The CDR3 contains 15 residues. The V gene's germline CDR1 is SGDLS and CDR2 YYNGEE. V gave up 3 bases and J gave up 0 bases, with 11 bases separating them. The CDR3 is CASSAGDPSTDTQYF. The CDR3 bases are TGTGCCAGCAGCGCGGGGGACCCTAGCACAGATACGCAGTATTTT.

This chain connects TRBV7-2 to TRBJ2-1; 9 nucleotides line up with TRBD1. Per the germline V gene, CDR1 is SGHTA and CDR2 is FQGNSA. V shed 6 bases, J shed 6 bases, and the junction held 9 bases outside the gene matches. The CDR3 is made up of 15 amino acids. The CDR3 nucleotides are TGTGCCAGCAGGGGACAGGGCGGGTTAGGCAATGAGCAGTTCTTC. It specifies CASRGQGGLGNEQFF.

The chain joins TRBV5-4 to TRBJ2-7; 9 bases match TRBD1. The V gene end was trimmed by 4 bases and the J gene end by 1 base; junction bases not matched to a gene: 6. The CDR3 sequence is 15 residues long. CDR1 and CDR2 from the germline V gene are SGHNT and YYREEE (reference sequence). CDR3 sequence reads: CASSAGQGGSYEQYF. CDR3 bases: TGTGCCAGCAGCGCGGGACAGGGAGGTTCCTACGAGCAGTACTTC.

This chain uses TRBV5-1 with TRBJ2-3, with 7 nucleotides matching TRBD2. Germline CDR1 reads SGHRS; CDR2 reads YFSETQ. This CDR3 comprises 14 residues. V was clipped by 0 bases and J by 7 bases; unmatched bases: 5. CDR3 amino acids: CASSLEASGYTQYF. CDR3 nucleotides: TGCGCCAGCAGCTTGGAGGCTAGCGGCTATACGCAGTATTTT.

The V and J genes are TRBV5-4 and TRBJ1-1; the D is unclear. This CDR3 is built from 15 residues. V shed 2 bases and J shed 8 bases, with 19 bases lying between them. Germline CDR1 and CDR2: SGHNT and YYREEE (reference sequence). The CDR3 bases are TGTGCCAGCAGCTTAATATCCCCCGCGACAACGGAAGCTTTCTTT. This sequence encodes CASSLISPATTEAFF.